The following is a T cell receptor (beta chain) sequence with its context. Its matching antigen is unknown. The data derive from a study of T cell responses to AZD1222 COVID-19 vaccine. Overall study findings and caveats: Just a handful of AZD1222 recipients were seropositive at baseline. Nearly half of the spike-specific TCRs reportedly recognize variant regions that carry no mutations.

Profiling relied on immunoSEQ multiplex PCR, and the TCRdb table lists in-frame clones only, not all of them. In the table there are more than 90,000 clones, 80% to 90% of which are singletons. The source is an adult who received the AZD1222 COVID-19 vaccine. Sequencing was performed on peripheral blood, taken 28 days after the second AZD1222 dose.

CDR3: CASSQRDSNQPQHF. In DNA form, the CDR3 reads TGTGCCAGCAGCCAAAGGGACTCCAATCAGCCCCAGCATTTT. The rearrangement uses TRBV3-1 (or the pseudogene TRBV3-2) and TRBJ1-5; tentatively, D is TRBD1 (5 bases). Germline V lookup: CDR1 LGHDT, CDR2 YNNKEL (reference sequence). V dropped 2 bases and J dropped 3 bases, with 8 bases sitting between them. The CDR3 length is 14 residues.